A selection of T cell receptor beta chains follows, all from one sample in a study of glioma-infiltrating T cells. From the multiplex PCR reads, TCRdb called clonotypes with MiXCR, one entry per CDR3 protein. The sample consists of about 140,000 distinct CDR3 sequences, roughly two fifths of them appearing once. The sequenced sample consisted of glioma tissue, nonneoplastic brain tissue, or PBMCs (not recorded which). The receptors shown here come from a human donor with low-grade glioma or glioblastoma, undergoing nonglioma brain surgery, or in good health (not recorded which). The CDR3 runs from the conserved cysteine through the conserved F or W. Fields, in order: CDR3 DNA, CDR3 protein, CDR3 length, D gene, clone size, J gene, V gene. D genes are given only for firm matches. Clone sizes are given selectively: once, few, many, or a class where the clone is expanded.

cdr3_nt: TGTGCCAGCAGTTACTCCCCAGGGACCCACGAGCAGTACTTC; cdr3_aa: CASSYSPGTHEQYF; cdr3_length: 14; d_call: .; clone_size: few; j_call: TRBJ2-7; v_call: TRBV6-6
cdr3_nt: TGTGCCACCAGCAGAGACAGGGGATTCGTTCAGCCCCAGCATTTT; cdr3_aa: CATSRDRGFVQPQHF; cdr3_length: 15; d_call: .; clone_size: .; j_call: TRBJ1-5; v_call: TRBV15
cdr3_nt: TGTGCCAGCAGTTTGAGGGGGGATTCACCCCTCCAATTT; cdr3_aa: CASSLRGDSPLQF; cdr3_length: 13; d_call: .; clone_size: .; j_call: TRBJ1-6; v_call: TRBV27
cdr3_nt: TGTGCCAGCACCTACGGAGGATCTGAGCAGTTCTTC; cdr3_aa: CASTYGGSEQFF; cdr3_length: 12; d_call: .; clone_size: .; j_call: TRBJ2-1; v_call: TRBV6-2/TRBV6-3
cdr3_nt: TGTGCCAGCAGTTACGAGGGGTACACTGAAGCTTTCTTT; cdr3_aa: CASSYEGYTEAFF; cdr3_length: 13; d_call: .; clone_size: many; j_call: TRBJ1-1; v_call: TRBV6-6
cdr3_nt: TGTGCCAGCAGAAGGAGGGGTAGCGCAGATACGCAGTATTTT; cdr3_aa: CASRRRGSADTQYF; cdr3_length: 14; d_call: .; clone_size: few; j_call: TRBJ2-3; v_call: TRBV2
cdr3_nt: TGCAGTGCTAGAGACGCGAGGCCCCCCACAGAGACCCAGTACTTC; cdr3_aa: CSARDARPPTETQYF; cdr3_length: 15; d_call: .; clone_size: few; j_call: TRBJ2-5; v_call: TRBV20-1
cdr3_nt: TGCGCCTCAGCAATAACAGATGGGTACACTGAAGCTTTCTTT; cdr3_aa: CASAITDGYTEAFF; cdr3_length: 14; d_call: .; clone_size: .; j_call: TRBJ1-1; v_call: TRBV10-2
cdr3_nt: TGTGCCAGCAGGGACGGATACCATAATTCACCCCTCCACTTT; cdr3_aa: CASRDGYHNSPLHF; cdr3_length: 14; d_call: .; clone_size: few; j_call: TRBJ1-6; v_call: TRBV6-1
cdr3_nt: TGCGCCAGCAGCCAAGGTCCTAGCGGGGTAGATGAGCAGTTCTTC; cdr3_aa: CASSQGPSGVDEQFF; cdr3_length: 15; d_call: TRBD2; clone_size: few; j_call: TRBJ2-1; v_call: TRBV4-3
cdr3_nt: TGCGCCAGCAGCCAAGATGGGGGAACGGGTGAGAAGTTCTTC; cdr3_aa: CASSQDGGTGEKFF; cdr3_length: 14; d_call: .; clone_size: .; j_call: TRBJ2-1; v_call: TRBV4-3
cdr3_nt: TGTGCCAGCAGTAGTCTAGCGGGAAGGTTGGCCTACGAGCAGTACTTC; cdr3_aa: CASSSLAGRLAYEQYF; cdr3_length: 16; d_call: TRBD2; clone_size: many; j_call: TRBJ2-7; v_call: TRBV28
cdr3_nt: TGCAGTGCTAGGGGTAGCGGGAGCCTGAACACCGGGGAGCTGTTTTTT; cdr3_aa: CSARGSGSLNTGELFF; cdr3_length: 16; d_call: TRBD2; clone_size: .; j_call: TRBJ2-2; v_call: TRBV20-1
cdr3_nt: TGTGCCACCACCGGGAAAGGGCCGTACGAGCAGTACTTC; cdr3_aa: CATTGKGPYEQYF; cdr3_length: 13; d_call: .; clone_size: .; j_call: TRBJ2-7; v_call: TRBV10-2
cdr3_nt: TGTGCCATCAGTGAGACCCAGGCCAAAAACATTCAGTACTTC; cdr3_aa: CAISETQAKNIQYF; cdr3_length: 14; d_call: .; clone_size: .; j_call: TRBJ2-4; v_call: TRBV10-3
cdr3_nt: TGCAGTGCCAGGTCCGTACCTACCTACGAGCAGTACTTC; cdr3_aa: CSARSVPTYEQYF; cdr3_length: 13; d_call: .; clone_size: once; j_call: TRBJ2-7; v_call: TRBV20-1
cdr3_nt: TGCAGTGCTGAACAGGGAGCGTATGGCTACACCTTC; cdr3_aa: CSAEQGAYGYTF; cdr3_length: 12; d_call: .; clone_size: few; j_call: TRBJ1-2; v_call: TRBV20-1
cdr3_nt: TGTGCCGGAGGGGGGGCCTCCTCTGGAAACACCATATATTTT; cdr3_aa: CAGGGASSGNTIYF; cdr3_length: 14; d_call: .; clone_size: few; j_call: TRBJ1-3; v_call: TRBV7-2
cdr3_nt: TGCAGCGCACAGGGGTCAGGAAACACCATATATTTT; cdr3_aa: CSAQGSGNTIYF; cdr3_length: 12; d_call: TRBD1; clone_size: .; j_call: TRBJ1-3; v_call: TRBV29-1
cdr3_nt: TGCAGTGCTAGAGTGGGGGCTACTCCCTACAATGAGCAGTTCTTC; cdr3_aa: CSARVGATPYNEQFF; cdr3_length: 15; d_call: .; clone_size: many; j_call: TRBJ2-1; v_call: TRBV20-1
cdr3_nt: TGTGCCAGCAGCTCTCCGGGACTTGGGAAAGATACGCAGTATTTT; cdr3_aa: CASSSPGLGKDTQYF; cdr3_length: 15; d_call: .; clone_size: many; j_call: TRBJ2-3; v_call: TRBV7-9
cdr3_nt: TGCAGTGCCACAGGGGGGGCGTGGAGCCAGCCCCAGCATTTT; cdr3_aa: CSATGGAWSQPQHF; cdr3_length: 14; d_call: TRBD1; clone_size: few; j_call: TRBJ1-5; v_call: TRBV20-1
cdr3_nt: TGTGCCAGCTCACCCTGGTCAAGCTCCTACAATGAGCAGTTCTTC; cdr3_aa: CASSPWSSSYNEQFF; cdr3_length: 15; d_call: .; clone_size: .; j_call: TRBJ2-1; v_call: TRBV18
cdr3_nt: TGTGCCAGCAGCGCCCATCGGACAGGGGGCGAAAAACTGTTTTTT; cdr3_aa: CASSAHRTGGEKLFF; cdr3_length: 15; d_call: TRBD1; clone_size: .; j_call: TRBJ1-4; v_call: TRBV6-2/TRBV6-3
cdr3_nt: TGCAGTGCTACTCTACTGGAGAGTACCCAGGAGACCCAGTACTTC; cdr3_aa: CSATLLESTQETQYF; cdr3_length: 15; d_call: .; clone_size: .; j_call: TRBJ2-5; v_call: TRBV20-1
cdr3_nt: TGCGCCAGCAGCCAAGGGTCAATCACAGATACGCAGTATTTT; cdr3_aa: CASSQGSITDTQYF; cdr3_length: 14; d_call: .; clone_size: few; j_call: TRBJ2-3; v_call: TRBV4-3
cdr3_nt: TGTGCCACCCGGGAGGGGAACACCGGGGAGCTGTTTTTT; cdr3_aa: CATREGNTGELFF; cdr3_length: 13; d_call: TRBD2; clone_size: few; j_call: TRBJ2-2; v_call: TRBV6-1
cdr3_nt: TGTGCCAGCAGTTTTCGACAGGCCCGGGGCTACACCTTC; cdr3_aa: CASSFRQARGYTF; cdr3_length: 13; d_call: .; clone_size: .; j_call: TRBJ1-2; v_call: TRBV28
cdr3_nt: TGTGCCAGCAGCAGAGGACAGATTGCGACTGAAGCTTTCTTT; cdr3_aa: CASSRGQIATEAFF; cdr3_length: 14; d_call: .; clone_size: .; j_call: TRBJ1-1; v_call: TRBV11-1
cdr3_nt: TGTGCCAGCAGCTTAGGAACGGGACCGCAAGAGACCCAGTACTTC; cdr3_aa: CASSLGTGPQETQYF; cdr3_length: 15; d_call: .; clone_size: .; j_call: TRBJ2-5; v_call: TRBV7-2
cdr3_nt: TGCAGTGCTTCGGGGCTCCAACAGGGCCGGGAGACCCAGTACTTC; cdr3_aa: CSASGLQQGRETQYF; cdr3_length: 15; d_call: .; clone_size: .; j_call: TRBJ2-5; v_call: TRBV20-1